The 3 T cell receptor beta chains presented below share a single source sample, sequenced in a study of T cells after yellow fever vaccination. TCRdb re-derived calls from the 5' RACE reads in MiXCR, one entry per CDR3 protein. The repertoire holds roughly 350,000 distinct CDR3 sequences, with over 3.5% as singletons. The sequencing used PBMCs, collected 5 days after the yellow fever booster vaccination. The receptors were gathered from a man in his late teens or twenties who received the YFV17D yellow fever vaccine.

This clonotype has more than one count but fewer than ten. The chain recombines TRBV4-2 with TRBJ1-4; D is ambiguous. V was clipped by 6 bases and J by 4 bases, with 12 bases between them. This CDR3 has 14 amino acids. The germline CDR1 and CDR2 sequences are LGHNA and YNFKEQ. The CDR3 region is CASSLGSRNEKLFF. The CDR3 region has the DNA TGTGCCAGCAGTCTCGGGTCACGTAATGAAAAACTGTTTTTT.

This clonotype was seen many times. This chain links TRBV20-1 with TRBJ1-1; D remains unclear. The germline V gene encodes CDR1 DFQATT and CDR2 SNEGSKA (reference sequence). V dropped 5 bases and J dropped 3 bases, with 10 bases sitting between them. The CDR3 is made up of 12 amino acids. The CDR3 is CSARTGYTEAFF. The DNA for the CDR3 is TGCAGTGCTCGTACGGGGTACACTGAAGCTTTCTTT.

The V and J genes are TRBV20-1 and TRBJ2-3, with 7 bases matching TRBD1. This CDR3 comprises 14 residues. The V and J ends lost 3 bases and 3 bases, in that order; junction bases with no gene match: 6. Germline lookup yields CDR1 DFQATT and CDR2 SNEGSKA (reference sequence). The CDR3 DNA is TGCAGTGCTAGCCGACAGGGATCTACAGATACGCAGTATTTT. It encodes CSASRQGSTDTQYF.